A selection of T cell receptor beta chains follows, all from one sample in a study of a mutant IDH1 vaccine in newly diagnosed glioma. Assay used: immunoSEQ multiplex PCR; TCRdb lists only in-frame clones, some missing. The sample holds under 65,000 clones, roughly 80% seen once. Source: PBMCs, taken from a glioma patient treated with radiotherapy, temozolomide or both. The receptor source for this set is a man aged 18 to 35 with glioma. The CDR3 runs from the conserved cysteine through the conserved F or W.

v_gene	len	j_gene	CDR3aa
TRBV4-3	15	TRBJ1-3	CASSQEGGSGNTIYF
TRBV29-1	12	TRBJ1-1	CSVGQGRTEAFF
TRBV5-1	15	TRBJ1-1	CASSLGQGAGGEAFF
TRBV29-1	14	TRBJ2-2	CSVLPQERGGELFF
TRBV4-1	15	TRBJ1-1	CASSQDSGAAIAAFF
TRBV7-2	17	TRBJ1-5	CASSFWSRQGANQPQHF
TRBV29-1	12	TRBJ1-1	CSAQGGGTEAFF
TRBV6-6	16	TRBJ2-6	CASSQQGGSGANVLTF
TRBV10-3	14	TRBJ2-7	CAINHDWGDYEQYF
TRBV25-1	14	TRBJ2-2	CASSGSGFTGELFF
TRBV6-1	18	TRBJ1-6	CASSGRQGSGSYNSPLHF
TRBV27	17	TRBJ2-5	CASSSLPLRRGQETQYF
TRBV5-1	16	TRBJ2-1	CASSLEPAGGPDEQFF
TRBV6-1	15	TRBJ1-5	CASGENGENNQPQHF
TRBV5-1	13	TRBJ1-4	CASTGTSDEKLFF
TRBV10-3	12	TRBJ2-3	CAISEATDTQYF
TRBV15	14	TRBJ1-4	CATANRCPGEKLFF
TRBV6-5	13	TRBJ2-2	CASRVRGVGELFF
TRBV19	17	TRBJ2-7	CASSFRRLAGGAYEQYF
TRBV19	14	TRBJ2-7	CASMDRKGTYEQYF
TRBV14	14	TRBJ1-4	CASSQGATNEKLFF
TRBV6-1	12	TRBJ1-1	CASSEFRGHAFF
TRBV10-3	14	TRBJ1-1	CAISETFRAAEAFF
TRBV11-3	18	TRBJ2-3	CASSATSGGLVGADTQYF
TRBV2	13	TRBJ1-1	CASSQGENTEAFF
TRBV13	16	TRBJ2-2	CASSSRTSGSAGELFF
TRBV6-1	14	TRBJ1-6	CASLREPYNSPLHF
TRBV25-1	17	TRBJ2-2	CASSDGTGLKNTGELFF
TRBV6-5	14	TRBJ1-5	CASSYGGGNQPQHF
TRBV6-6	13	TRBJ2-7	CASSPIQNYEQYF
TRBV5-4	15	TRBJ1-2	CASSPGTGPDYGYTF
TRBV7-9	15	TRBJ1-2	CASSLPGQVLYGYTF
TRBV25-1	17	TRBJ2-1	CASSADKYYSSYNEQFF
TRBV5-1	17	TRBJ2-7	CASSVAGTSGGSYEQYF
TRBV30	14	TRBJ2-5	CAWKGLSRAETQYF